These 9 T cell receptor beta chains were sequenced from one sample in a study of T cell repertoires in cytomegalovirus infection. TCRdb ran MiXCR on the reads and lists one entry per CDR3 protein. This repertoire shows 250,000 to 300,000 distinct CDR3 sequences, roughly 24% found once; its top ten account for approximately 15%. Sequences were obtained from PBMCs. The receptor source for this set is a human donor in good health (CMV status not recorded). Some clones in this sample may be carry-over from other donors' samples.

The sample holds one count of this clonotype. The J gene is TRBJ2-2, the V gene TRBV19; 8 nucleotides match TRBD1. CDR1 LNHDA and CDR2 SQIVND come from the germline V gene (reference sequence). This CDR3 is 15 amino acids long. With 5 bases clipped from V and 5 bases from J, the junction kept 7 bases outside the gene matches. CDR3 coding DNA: TGTGCCAGTAGTCGGACAGGGCTACGGACCGGGGAGCTGTTTTTT. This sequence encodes CASSRTGLRTGELFF.

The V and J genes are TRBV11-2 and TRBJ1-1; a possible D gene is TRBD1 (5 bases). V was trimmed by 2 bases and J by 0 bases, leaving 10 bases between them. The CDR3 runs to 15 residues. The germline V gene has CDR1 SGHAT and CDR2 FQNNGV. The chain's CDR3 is CASSLLRQLNTEAFF. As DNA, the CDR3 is TGTGCCAGCAGCTTACTTAGACAGTTGAACACTGAAGCTTTCTTT. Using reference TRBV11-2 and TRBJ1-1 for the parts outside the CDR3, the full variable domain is EAGVAQSPRYKIIEKRQSVAFWCNPISGHATLYWYQQILGQGPKLLIQFQNNGVVDDSQLPKDRFSAERLKGVDSTLKIQPAKLEDSAVYLCASSLLRQLNTEAFFGQGTRLTVV.

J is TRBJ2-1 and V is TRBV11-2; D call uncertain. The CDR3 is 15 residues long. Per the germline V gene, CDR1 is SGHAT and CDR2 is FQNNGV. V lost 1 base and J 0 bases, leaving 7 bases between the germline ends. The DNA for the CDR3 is TGTGCCAGCAGCTTAGCTTTGGACTCCTACAATGAGCAGTTCTTC. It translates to CASSLALDSYNEQFF.

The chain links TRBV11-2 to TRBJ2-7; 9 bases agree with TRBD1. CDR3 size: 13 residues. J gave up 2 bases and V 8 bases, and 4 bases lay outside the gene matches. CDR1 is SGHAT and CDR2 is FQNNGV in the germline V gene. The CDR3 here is CASGDRAAYEQYF. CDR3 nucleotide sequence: TGTGCCAGCGGGGACAGGGCAGCCTACGAGCAGTACTTC.

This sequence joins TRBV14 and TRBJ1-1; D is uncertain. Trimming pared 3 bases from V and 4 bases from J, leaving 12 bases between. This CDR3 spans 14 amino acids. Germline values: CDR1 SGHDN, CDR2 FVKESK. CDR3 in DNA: TGTGCCAGCAGCCACTGGGAGGGTACCACTGAAGCTTTCTTT. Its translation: CASSHWEGTTEAFF.

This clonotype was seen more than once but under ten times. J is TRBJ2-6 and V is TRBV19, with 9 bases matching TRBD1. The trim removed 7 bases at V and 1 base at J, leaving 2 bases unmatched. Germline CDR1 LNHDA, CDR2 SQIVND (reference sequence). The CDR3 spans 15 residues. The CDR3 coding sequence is TGTGCCAGTACTGACAGGGGGTCTGGGGCCAACGTCCTGACTTTC. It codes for CASTDRGSGANVLTF.

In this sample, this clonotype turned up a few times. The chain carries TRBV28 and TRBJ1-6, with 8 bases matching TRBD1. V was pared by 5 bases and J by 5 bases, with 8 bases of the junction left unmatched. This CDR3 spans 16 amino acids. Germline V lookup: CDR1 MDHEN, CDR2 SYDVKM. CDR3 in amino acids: CASSTPGQADNSPLHF. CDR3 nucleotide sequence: TGTGCCAGCAGTACCCCGGGACAGGCGGATAATTCACCCCTCCACTTT.

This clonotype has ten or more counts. CDR3 region: CASSSPGETQYF. CDR3 nucleotide sequence: TGTGCCAGCAGCTCTCCCGGGGAGACCCAGTACTTC. The V gene is TRBV7-3, the J gene TRBJ2-5; D is undetermined. Trimming pared 4 bases from V and 5 bases from J, leaving 8 bases between. The germline gives CDR1 SGHTA, CDR2 FQGTGA. This CDR3 is built from 12 residues.

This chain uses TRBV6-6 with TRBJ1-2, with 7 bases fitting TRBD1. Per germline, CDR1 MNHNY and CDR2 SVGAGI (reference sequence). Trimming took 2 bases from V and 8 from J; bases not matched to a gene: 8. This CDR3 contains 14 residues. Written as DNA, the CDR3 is TGTGCCAGCAGTTACGCAGGGGGTGCTGACGGCTACACCTTC. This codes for CASSYAGGADGYTF.